This entry lists 30 T cell receptor beta chains sequenced from one sample in a study of glioma-infiltrating T cells. TCR alpha and beta CDR3 regions were amplified from RNA using iRepertoire nested multiplex PCR. TCRdb called the multiplex PCR reads again in MiXCR, with one record for every CDR3 protein. The sample carries roughly 100,000 distinct CDR3 sequences, around 42% recorded once. The sequenced sample consisted of glioma tissue, nonneoplastic brain tissue, or PBMCs (not recorded which). These TCRs come from a human donor with low-grade glioma or glioblastoma, undergoing nonglioma brain surgery, or in good health (not recorded which).

DNA of the CDR3: TGCAGTGCTAGGTCGACAGGGACGACTAACTATGGCTACACCTTC. Its translation: CSARSTGTTNYGYTF. The chain employs TRBV20-1 and TRBJ1-2; TRBD1 matches 7 bases. V lost 3 bases, J lost 0 bases, and 7 bases stayed unmatched. From germline, CDR1 is DFQATT and CDR2 SNEGSKA (reference sequence). CDR3 length: 15 residues.

At least ten counts were recorded for this clonotype. The CDR3 DNA sequence: TGTGCTAGTGGTTTGGTGAACCAAGAGACCCAGTACTTC. It codes for CASGLVNQETQYF. V usage is TRBV12-5 and J usage is TRBJ2-5; no clear D. V was pared by 0 bases and J by 0 bases, with 2 bases between. This CDR3 contains 13 residues. Germline loops: CDR1 LGHNT, CDR2 FRNRAP. Looking up the rest from reference TRBV12-5 and TRBJ2-5 gives the full variable domain: DARVTQTPRHKVTEMGQEVTMRCQPILGHNTVFWYRQTMMQGLELLAYFRNRAPLDDSGMPKDRFSAEMPDATLATLKIQPSEPRDSAVYFCASGLVNQETQYFGPGTRLLVL.

This clonotype has a count of ten or more. The chain recombines TRBV6-1 with TRBJ1-5; D gene ambiguous. The CDR3 loop spans 16 amino acids. Germline CDR1 is MNHNS and CDR2 is SASEGT. Trimming cost V 6 bases and J 2 bases, with 17 bases left between them. The CDR3 protein is CASSQAGPAGNQPQHF. The CDR3 region has the DNA TGTGCCAGCAGCCAAGCAGGACCGGCAGGCAATCAGCCCCAGCATTTT.

This clonotype was observed many times. The rearrangement uses TRBV30 and TRBJ2-3; D call uncertain. Between the trimmed V and J ends, which lost 0 bases and 3 bases, there was a span of 16 bases. Germline V gene data show CDR1 as GTSNPN and CDR2 as SVGIG (reference sequence). The CDR3 covers 16 residues. The CDR3 sequence is CAWSVQGTVFTDTQYF. The CDR3 DNA sequence: TGTGCCTGGAGTGTACAAGGAACGGTTTTTACAGATACGCAGTATTTT.

This clonotype was detected ten times or more. This chain links TRBV29-1 with TRBJ2-7; D remains ambiguous. This CDR3 is 12 amino acids long. The ends were cut back, 5 bases at V and 2 bases at J, with 10 bases in the middle. CDR1 and CDR2 (germline): SQVTM, ANQGSEA. The CDR3 DNA follows: TGCAGCGTTAGACTCCCGACCTACGAGCAGTACTTC. The encoded protein is CSVRLPTYEQYF.

This clonotype was recorded many times. The J gene is TRBJ2-7, the V gene TRBV14; the D gene is possibly TRBD2 (6 bases). Germline V gene data show CDR1 as SGHDN and CDR2 as FVKESK. V was pared by 0 bases and J by 9 bases, with 6 bases between. This CDR3 is 11 amino acids long. The CDR3 region has the DNA TGTGCCAGCAGCCAAGACGGGGGGCAGTACTTC. Translated, it gives CASSQDGGQYF.

This clonotype was counted many times. Relative to the germline gene, one junction end is altered; a read error may explain this. The rearrangement joins TRBV19 to TRBJ1-5; no clear D. Per germline, CDR1 LNHDA and CDR2 SQIVND (reference sequence). The CDR3 length is 16 residues. The CDR3 DNA is TGTGCCAGTAGTATAGCGCGGTCTTTCCTCGATCAGTCCCAGCATTTT. It encodes CASSIARSFLDQSQHF.

This clonotype was seen many times. The chain combines TRBV20-1 with TRBJ2-2; D not resolved. From germline, CDR1 is DFQATT and CDR2 SNEGSKA (reference sequence). CDR3 length: 21 amino acids. V was clipped by 1 base and J by 0 bases, with 27 bases between them. CDR3 in DNA: TGCAGTGCTAGAGGGCCCTACTTTCCCGACTCCGGCAACCCGAACACCGGGGAGCTGTTTTTT. This encodes CSARGPYFPDSGNPNTGELFF.

Points on this clonotype: The germline gene is not matched at one end of the junction; a read error may be the cause. The rearrangement links TRBV7-9 to TRBJ2-7, with TRBD1 as a possible D gene (5 bases). This CDR3 contains 14 residues. Germline lookup yields CDR1 SEHNR and CDR2 FQNEAQ (reference sequence). CDR3 DNA: TGCGCCAGCAGCTTAGACGATCAGGGCTACGAGCAGTACTTC. The encoded protein is CASSLDDQGYEQYF.

This clonotype was counted ten times or more. This chain joins TRBV6-5 and TRBJ2-7; maybe TRBD1 (6 bases). Per germline, CDR1 MNHEY and CDR2 SVGAGI. This CDR3 region has 14 residues. The V end was cut by 0 bases, the J end by 8 bases, with 14 bases between. The CDR3 is CASSYSPDSFQQYF. Here the CDR3 DNA reads TGTGCCAGCAGTTACTCGCCGGACAGCTTCCAGCAGTACTTC.

In its sample, this clonotype was seen many times. J is TRBJ2-2 and V is TRBV5-1, with unresolved D. Per germline, CDR1 SGHRS and CDR2 YFSETQ. The V gene lost 5 bases and the J gene lost 6 bases, with 11 bases spanning the gap. The CDR3 is 13 amino acids. The CDR3 coding sequence is TGCGCCAGCAGGTGGGGAAGTCCCGGGGAGCTGTTTTTT. As protein: CASRWGSPGELFF.

CDR3 bases: TGCGCCAGCAGCTTGGCCGGCAGGGTGTCGAGGCGCGTCACAGATACGCAGTATTTT. Translated: CASSLAGRVSRRVTDTQYF. The chain carries TRBV5-1 and TRBJ2-3, with D perhaps TRBD1 (5 bases). Per germline, CDR1 SGHRS and CDR2 YFSETQ. CDR3 size: 19 residues. V was trimmed by 0 bases and J by 2 bases, leaving 22 bases between them.

This chain links TRBV6-5 with TRBJ1-1, with 9 bases identical to TRBD1. From germline, CDR1 is MNHEY and CDR2 SVGAGI. This CDR3 region has 14 residues. The J segment lost 5 bases and the V segment lost 6 bases, leaving 7 bases of the junction unmatched. In DNA form, the CDR3 reads TGTGCCAGCAGGGCAGGACAGGGGCGGACTGAAGCTTTCTTT. This codes for CASRAGQGRTEAFF.

There are many counts of this clonotype. This chain joins TRBV18 and TRBJ1-2; D is undetermined. The CDR3 has 13 residues. V was clipped by 1 base and J by 5 bases, with 8 bases between them. Germline loops: CDR1 KGHSH, CDR2 LQKENI. DNA for the CDR3: TGTGCCAGCTCACCACAGGCGGAATATGGCTACACCTTC. Protein: CASSPQAEYGYTF.

This clonotype appeared many times. The CDR3 DNA sequence: TGCGCCAGCAGCCAACCTAGCGGGACCTTAAACACCGGGGAGCTGTTTTTT. Translating it yields CASSQPSGTLNTGELFF. The chain uses TRBV4-1 and TRBJ2-2, with 9 bases that match TRBD2. This CDR3 is 17 amino acids long. V gave up 2 bases and J gave up 2 bases; unmatched junction bases: 6. From germline, CDR1 is MGHRA and CDR2 YSYEKL.

Notes on this clonotype: A much larger clone differs from this one at a single base, so this may be a read error. The chain recombines TRBV10-3 with TRBJ2-7; TRBD2 agrees at 10 bases. This CDR3 has 14 residues. Losses at the gene ends were 8 bases for V and 4 bases for J; bases not matched to a gene: 8. Germline CDR1 ENHRY, CDR2 SYGVKD. The CDR3 loop is CAIAPTSGLYEQYF. The CDR3 DNA sequence: TGTGCCATCGCCCCGACTAGCGGGTTGTACGAGCAGTACTTC.

A word on this clonotype: This could be a read error, since a much larger clone is one nucleotide away. The chain combines TRBV7-9 with TRBJ2-1; D gene ambiguous. Germline CDR1 and CDR2: SEHNR and FQNEAQ (reference sequence). This CDR3 region has 14 residues. The CDR3 loop is CASTLAPSYNEQFF. The CDR3 DNA sequence: TGTGCCAGCACCTTAGCCCCGAGCTACAATGAGCAGTTCTTC.

At least ten counts were recorded for this clonotype. The gene calls are TRBV7-2 and TRBJ2-2, with D hard to call. Germline V gene sequence: CDR1 SGHTA, CDR2 FQGNSA. The CDR3 has 16 amino acids. The V and J ends lost 1 base and 0 bases respectively, with 9 bases between them. The CDR3 nucleotides read TGTGCCAGCAGCTTAGAGCACAGATCGAACACCGGGGAGCTGTTTTTT. Protein: CASSLEHRSNTGELFF.

With regard to this clonotype: A junction boundary mismatches the germline segment, possibly from a read error. This chain uses TRBV10-3 with TRBJ2-2, with D uncertain. The CDR3 contains 13 residues. Germline CDR1 and CDR2: ENHRY and SYGVKD. For the CDR3, the DNA is TGCGCCATCAGTAACAGGAACACCGGGGAGCTGTTTTTT. Its protein is CAISNRNTGELFF.

This clonotype was counted many times. The gene calls are TRBV2 and TRBJ2-6; 7 bases map to TRBD1. CDR3 size: 16 residues. With 9 bases clipped from V and 0 bases from J, the junction kept 8 bases outside the gene matches. Germline values: CDR1 SNHLY, CDR2 FYNNEI. CDR3 in DNA: TGTGCCAGATTGACAGGGACCCACTCTGGGGCCAACGTCCTGACTTTC. This translates into CARLTGTHSGANVLTF.

Comment on this clonotype: At one end, the junction sequence differs from germline, possibly due to a read error. CDR3 nucleotide sequence: TGCAGCGTCACACAGGGGGCATACGGTCAGCACCAGCATTTT. This translates into CSVTQGAYGQHQHF. The rearrangement links TRBV29-1 to TRBJ1-5; TRBD1 agrees at 9 bases. The CDR3 consists of 14 residues. Germline CDR1 SQVTM, CDR2 ANQGSEA.

This clonotype was seen ten or more times. This chain joins TRBV7-2 and TRBJ1-6; a weak D match, TRBD1 (6 bases). Trimming took 5 bases from V and 4 from J, leaving 9 bases between them. The CDR3 covers 14 residues. CDR1 and CDR2 (germline): SGHTA, FQGNSA. The CDR3 nucleotides read TGTGCCAGCAGCACACAGGGTTATAATTCACCCCTCCACTTT. Protein: CASSTQGYNSPLHF.

In the case of this clonotype: One end of the junction does not line up with germline, which may come from a read error. This chain links TRBV27 with TRBJ1-2, with a weak D call TRBD1 (6 bases). Germline assignment: CDR1 MNHEY and CDR2 SMNVEV (reference sequence). The CDR3 consists of 15 residues. CDR3 amino acids: CASSLWAGVTYGYTF. For the CDR3, the DNA is TGTGCCAGTAGTTTATGGGCAGGGGTGACCTATGGCTACACCTTC.

This clonotype was seen many times. The genes are TRBV19 and TRBJ2-7, with a possible D match to TRBD2 (5 bases). From germline, CDR1 is LNHDA and CDR2 SQIVND (reference sequence). Trimming removed 5 bases at V and 4 bases at J, with 12 bases between. The CDR3 is 13 amino acids. In nucleotides, the CDR3 is TGTGCCAGTAGTCCGGGATGGGTGTACGAGCAGTACTTC. This gives the protein CASSPGWVYEQYF.

In this sample, this clonotype turned up many times. The chain joins TRBV7-9 to TRBJ1-1; D ambiguous. The ends were cut back, 8 bases at V and 5 bases at J, with 18 bases in the middle. The CDR3 has 14 amino acids. Per germline, CDR1 SEHNR and CDR2 FQNEAQ (reference sequence). DNA of the CDR3: TGTGCCAGCCTCTTGGGTAAGGGCGTGACTGAAGCTTTCTTT. Protein sequence: CASLLGKGVTEAFF.

Remarks on this clonotype: A much larger clone differs by one base, so this may be a read error. V gene TRBV19 combines with J gene TRBJ2-3, with D tentatively TRBD2 (6 bases). The CDR3 contains 14 residues. The germline V gene encodes CDR1 LNHDA and CDR2 SQIVND (reference sequence). CDR3 nucleotide sequence: TGTGCCAGTAGTGGGGGACTTCTCACAGATACGCGGTATTTT. Translation gives CASSGGLLTDTRYF.

Details on this clonotype: The junction does not match germline at one end; this may be a read error. The rearrangement joins TRBV20-1 to TRBJ2-5; 10 nucleotides align to TRBD2. The CDR3 contains 17 residues. Germline V gives CDR1 DFQATT, CDR2 SNEGSKA (reference sequence). The CDR3 spells CSAERRALAGTQETEYF. Written as DNA, the CDR3 is TGCAGTGCTGAGAGGAGGGCACTAGCGGGGACTCAAGAGACCGAGTACTTC.

This clonotype has ten or more counts. The rearrangement links TRBV20-1 to TRBJ1-1; weak D call: TRBD1 (6 bases). The length of the CDR3 is 13 residues. The germline gives CDR1 DFQATT, CDR2 SNEGSKA (reference sequence). Trimming removed 3 bases at V and 7 bases at J, with 15 bases between. The CDR3 DNA reads TGCAGTGCTAGTCAGACAGGCAGGGTTGAAGCTTTCTTT. Protein sequence: CSASQTGRVEAFF.

Worth noting for this clonotype: The germline gene is not matched at one end of the junction; a read error may be the cause. The chain recombines TRBV7-2 with TRBJ2-1; maybe TRBD2 (6 bases). Per germline, CDR1 SGHTA and CDR2 FQGNSA. CDR3 size: 15 residues. The CDR3 loop is CASSPWGVPYNEQSF. In nucleotides, the CDR3 is TGTGCCAGCAGCCCGTGGGGGGTCCCCTACAATGAGCAGTCCTTC.

This clonotype was seen ten or more times. The rearrangement links TRBV27 to TRBJ2-7, with 7 positions matching TRBD1. Trimming at V came to 4 bases and at J to 5 bases, leaving 2 bases not matched to a gene. The CDR3 is 12 residues long. Germline CDR1 reads MNHEY; CDR2 reads SMNVEV (reference sequence). The CDR3 loop is CASSSTGHEQYF. The CDR3 bases are TGTGCCAGCAGTTCGACAGGGCACGAGCAGTACTTC.